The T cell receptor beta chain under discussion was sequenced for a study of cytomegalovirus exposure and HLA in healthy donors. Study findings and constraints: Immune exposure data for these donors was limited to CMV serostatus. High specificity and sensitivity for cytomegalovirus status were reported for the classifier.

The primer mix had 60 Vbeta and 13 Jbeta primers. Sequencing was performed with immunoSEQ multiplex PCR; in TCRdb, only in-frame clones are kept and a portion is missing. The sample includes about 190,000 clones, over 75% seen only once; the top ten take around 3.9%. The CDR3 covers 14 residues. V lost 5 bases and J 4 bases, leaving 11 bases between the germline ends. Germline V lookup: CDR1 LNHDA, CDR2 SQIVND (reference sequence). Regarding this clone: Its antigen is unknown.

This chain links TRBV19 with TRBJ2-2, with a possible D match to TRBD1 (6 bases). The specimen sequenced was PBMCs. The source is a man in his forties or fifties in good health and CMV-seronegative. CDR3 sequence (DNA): TGTGCCAGTAGTCTAGGCAGGGGCACCGGGGAGCTGTTTTTT. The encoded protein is CASSLGRGTGELFF.